The clone carrying this T cell receptor beta chain was counted a few times. Its antigen is still unknown. These data originate in a study of blood T cells in healthy people across ages. Overall study results and limits: In the absence of known donor CMV status, changes in expanded clonotypes were possibly confounded.

For the second PCR, which ran for about 6 to 11 cycles, a sample-barcoded 5' primer and a J-beta primer mix were used. Every cDNA was tagged by a template-switch adaptor with 12 random nucleotides. TCRdb reprocessed the 5' RACE reads via MiXCR and lists one record per CDR3 protein. The data hold fewer than 1,000,000 distinct CDR3 sequences, with under 45% observed a single time. The people who gave samples were healthy Caucasians from Russia, aged about 6 to 100. Isolation recovered at least 7 million PBMCs from every sample. The CDR3 extends over 12 amino acids. The germline V gene has CDR1 MNHNY and CDR2 SVGAGI (reference sequence). Trimming took off 6 bases at V and 4 bases at J, with 7 bases between the two ends.

The TCR sequence derives from a man in his sixties in good health. The chain uses TRBV6-6 and TRBJ1-5; no clear D. The sample was blood. CDR3 region: CASRTENQPQHF. The CDR3 DNA sequence: TGTGCCAGCAGGACTGAGAATCAGCCCCAGCATTTT.